This record looks at one T cell receptor (beta chain) sequence and its context. What it binds is not known. Just one base apart from a much larger clone, this may be a read error. The data derive from a study of molecular identifiers for immune sequencing clone quantification. Overall study context: Replicate experiments took RNA from roughly 18,000 or 92,000 naive CD8 cells, divided it five ways and sequenced four.

Study-wide results and limits: Sharing of a barcode by identical TCR molecules could cause highly expanded clone sizes to be underestimated.

Preparation of the bulk TCR libraries relied on previously described methods and listed TCR primers. TCRdb reprocessed the PCR reads with MiXCR, giving one entry per CDR3 protein. Of some 97,000 distinct CDR3 sequences detected, approximately 24% appear once; the ten largest clones hold roughly 1%. In the sort, naive CD8 T cells were defined as CD8+CD4-CCR7+CD45RA+. Trimming took 6 bases from V and 6 from J; bases not matched to a gene: 7. Looked up from germline, CDR1 is DFQATT and CDR2 is SNEGSKA (reference sequence). The CDR3 has 12 residues. The sequenced sample was naive CD8+ T cells from blood, with Jurkat cell RNA spiked in. Subset in this sample: FACS-sorted CD8+CD4-CCR7+CD45RA+ naive T cells. V is TRBV20-1 and J is TRBJ2-7; TRBD1 matches 8 bases. The receptor was isolated from a human donor in good health. Some libraries in this study had Jurkat cell RNA spiked in. CDR3 region: CSAGTGEVEQYF. CDR3 nucleotide sequence: TGCAGTGCGGGGACAGGAGAGGTCGAGCAGTACTTC.